The T cell receptor beta chain under discussion was sequenced for a study of T-cell reconstitution after alpha-beta-depleted transplantation in children. Study observations and caveats: Several hundred expanded graft clones reportedly gave rise to the alpha-beta T cells present about two months after transplant.

Molecular barcoding with unique molecular identifiers was used for the TCRbeta library. TCRdb reprocessed the PCR reads via MiXCR and lists one record per CDR3 protein. The data show fewer than 400,000 distinct CDR3 sequences, about a quarter seen once. V lost 4 bases to trimming and J lost 0 bases, with 10 bases between them. From germline, CDR1 is LGHNT and CDR2 FRNRAP. The CDR3 totals 15 residues. This clonotype was seen a handful of times. As yet, its antigen is unknown. The sample here was PBMCs, mostly from graft donor cells, taken 180 days after TCRalphabeta/CD19-depleted stem cell transplant. The TCR was taken from a male patient aged 10 to 17 who had a stem cell transplant for acute lymphoblastic leukemia, so the T cells may come from the graft donor. V and J are TRBV12-5 and TRBJ2-4; a weak D match, TRBD1 (5 bases). CDR3 residues: CASGWGGEAKNIQYF. The CDR3 region has the DNA TGTGCTAGTGGTTGGGGCGGTGAAGCCAAAAACATTCAGTACTTC.